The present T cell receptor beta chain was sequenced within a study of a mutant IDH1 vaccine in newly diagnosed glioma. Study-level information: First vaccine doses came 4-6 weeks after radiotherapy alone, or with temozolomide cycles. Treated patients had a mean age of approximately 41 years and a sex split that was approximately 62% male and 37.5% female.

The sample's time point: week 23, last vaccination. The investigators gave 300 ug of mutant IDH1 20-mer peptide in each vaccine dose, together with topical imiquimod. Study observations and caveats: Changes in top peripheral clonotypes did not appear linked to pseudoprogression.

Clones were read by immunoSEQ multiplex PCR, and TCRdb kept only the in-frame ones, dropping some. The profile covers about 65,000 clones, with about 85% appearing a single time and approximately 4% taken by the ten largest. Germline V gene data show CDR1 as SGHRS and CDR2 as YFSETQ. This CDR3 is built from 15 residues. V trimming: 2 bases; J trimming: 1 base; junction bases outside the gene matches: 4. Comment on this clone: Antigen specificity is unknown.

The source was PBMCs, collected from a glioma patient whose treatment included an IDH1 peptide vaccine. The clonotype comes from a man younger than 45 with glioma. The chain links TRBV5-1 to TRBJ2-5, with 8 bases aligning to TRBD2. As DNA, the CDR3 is TGCGCCAGCAGCTTAGAAGCGGGGGCCCAAGAGACCCAGTACTTC. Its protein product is CASSLEAGAQETQYF.